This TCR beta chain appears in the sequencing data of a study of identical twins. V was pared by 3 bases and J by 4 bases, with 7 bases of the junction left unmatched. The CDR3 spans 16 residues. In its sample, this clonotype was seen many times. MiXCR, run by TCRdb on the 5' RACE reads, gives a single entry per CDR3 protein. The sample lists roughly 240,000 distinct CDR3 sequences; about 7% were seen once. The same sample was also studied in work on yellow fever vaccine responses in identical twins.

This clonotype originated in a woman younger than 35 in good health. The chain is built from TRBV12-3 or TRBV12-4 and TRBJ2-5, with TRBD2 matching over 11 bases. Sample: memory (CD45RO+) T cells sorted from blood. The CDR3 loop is CASSFGELAGVETQYF. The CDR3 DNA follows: TGTGCCAGCAGTTTTGGCGAACTAGCGGGAGTAGAGACCCAGTACTTC.